Included here is one TCR beta chain sequence, with context. In Seattle, patients joined the study during active infection and were tracked longitudinally. The data belong to a study of blood T cell repertoires in COVID-19. On the study more broadly: Material from acute and convalescent COVID-19 was sourced from the United States, Italy and Spain.

Method: immunoSEQ multiplex PCR; TCRdb's copy keeps in-frame clones and lacks some. The sample includes some 170,000 clones, approximately 83% seen only once; the top ten take 6.5% to 7.5%. V lost 5 bases and J lost 4; bases outside the gene matches: 14. The CDR3 is 16 residues long. Germline lookup yields CDR1 SGHRS and CDR2 YFSETQ. The rearrangement links TRBV5-1 to TRBJ1-1; 7 bases map to TRBD1. This clonotype was sampled from a woman in her thirties or forties with COVID-19, enrolled during active disease. Sequencing input: peripheral blood. The CDR3 region is CASRFSTDRAGTEAFF. The CDR3 DNA is TGCGCCAGCAGATTCTCCACCGACAGGGCCGGCACTGAAGCTTTCTTT.